Presented here are 26 T cell receptor beta chains from one specimen sequenced in a study of T cell responses to AZD1222 COVID-19 vaccine. Some clones are missing from TCRdb's copy, which holds only in-frame ones; the method was immunoSEQ multiplex PCR. The data contain about 150,000 clones, around 88% of them singletons. This material consisted of peripheral blood, taken on day 0 of MenACWY control vaccination. The receptors derive from an adult in good health.

This clone was seen only a few times. The chain carries TRBV5-4 and TRBJ2-1; possible D gene TRBD1, 6 bases. CDR3 length: 14 residues. The ends were cut back, 0 bases at V and 7 bases at J, with 11 bases in the middle. Germline loops: CDR1 SGHNT, CDR2 YYREEE (reference sequence). The CDR3 DNA sequence: TGTGCCAGCAGCTTGGTACAGGGTGGGAATGAGCAGTTCTTC. Translated, it gives CASSLVQGGNEQFF. The variable domain in full, with the rest retrieved from reference TRBV5-4 and TRBJ2-1, is ETGVTQSPTHLIKTRGQQVTLRCSSQSGHNTVSWYQQALGQGPQFIFQYYREEENGRGNFPPRFSGLQFPNYSSELNVNALELDDSALYLCASSLVQGGNEQFFGPGTRLTVL.

V gene TRBV14 combines with J gene TRBJ2-7; the D gene is possibly TRBD1 (5 bases). Trimming took 1 base from V and 4 from J, leaving 14 bases between them. This CDR3 region has 15 residues. Germline V gene sequence: CDR1 SGHDN, CDR2 FVKESK. This CDR3 is CASSQGAMGLYEQYF. In DNA form, the CDR3 reads TGTGCCAGCAGCCAAGGGGCGATGGGGCTGTACGAGCAGTACTTC.

J is TRBJ1-6 and V is TRBV7-2; D not certain. CDR3 length equals 13 residues. Germline CDR1 SGHTA, CDR2 FQGNSA. V was trimmed by 5 bases and J by 6 bases, leaving 8 bases between them. CDR3 residues: CASSLLGNSPLHF. CDR3 nucleotides: TGTGCCAGCAGCCTTCTCGGTAATTCACCCCTCCACTTT.

The J gene is TRBJ1-1, the V gene TRBV7-9; D not resolved. The length of the CDR3 is 14 residues. The V gene lost 0 bases and the J gene lost 1 base, with 6 bases spanning the gap. The germline CDR1 and CDR2 sequences are SEHNR and FQNEAQ (reference sequence). CDR3 sequence reads: CASSLAAQNTEAFF. In nucleotides, the CDR3 is TGTGCCAGCAGCTTAGCGGCACAGAACACTGAAGCTTTCTTT.

The rearrangement links TRBV6-5 to TRBJ2-1, with TRBD2 matching over 10 bases. Germline V CDR1 and CDR2: MNHEY, SVGAGI. This CDR3 is 15 amino acids long. V lost 6 bases and J lost 5; bases outside the gene matches: 7. The CDR3 DNA sequence: TGTGCCAGCAGGGCGAGCGGGAGGGCCGACAATGAGCAGTTCTTC. Protein product: CASRASGRADNEQFF.

J is TRBJ2-1 and V is TRBV7-6; TRBD1 might be the D (5 bases). Per germline, CDR1 SGHVS and CDR2 FNYEAQ. V was clipped by 1 base and J by 8 bases, with 18 bases between them. The CDR3 runs 16 residues. CDR3 DNA: TGTGCCAGCAGCTTAGATAGTATCTCGACAGTCGATGAGCAGTTCTTC. Protein product: CASSLDSISTVDEQFF.

The rearrangement joins TRBV18 to TRBJ1-3; D might be TRBD1 (5 bases). This CDR3 is 16 amino acids long. Trimming shortened V by 2 bases and J by 0 bases, and 11 bases separated the two germline ends. Germline V CDR1 and CDR2: KGHSH, LQKENI. CDR3 coding DNA: TGTGCCAGCTCACCAGTGACAGATTACTCTGGAAACACCATATATTTT. It translates to CASSPVTDYSGNTIYF.

The J gene is TRBJ2-3, the V gene TRBV7-2, with 8 bases matching TRBD2. Germline V gene lookup returns CDR1 SGHTA and CDR2 FQGNSA. The CDR3 totals 14 residues. After removal of 6 bases from V and 4 bases from J, the junction contained 6 bases not matched to a gene. The DNA for the CDR3 is TGTGCCAGCAGTCCCACTAGCGGTCCAGATACGCAGTATTTT. Translation gives CASSPTSGPDTQYF.

The CDR3 is CAGDDRVVVLRNSPLHF. In DNA form, the CDR3 reads TGTGCCGGGGACGACAGGGTAGTAGTTTTAAGGAATTCACCCCTCCACTTT. The rearrangement joins TRBV19 to TRBJ1-6, with 7 bases matching TRBD1. CDR1 LNHDA and CDR2 SQIVND come from the germline V gene (reference sequence). V lost 11 bases and J lost 7; bases outside the gene matches: 20. CDR3 length: 17 residues. Variable domain in full (rest from reference TRBV19 and TRBJ1-6): DGGITQSPKYLFRKEGQNVTLSCEQNLNHDAMYWYRQDPGQGLRLIYYSQIVNDFQKGDIAEGYSVSREKKESFPLTVTSAQKNPTAFYLCAGDDRVVVLRNSPLHFGNGTRLTVT.

The chain recombines TRBV5-1 with TRBJ1-6; a weak D match, TRBD1 (6 bases). CDR1 and CDR2 from the germline V gene are SGHRS and YFSETQ. This CDR3 comprises 18 residues. V lost 4 bases, J lost 0 bases, and 17 bases lay in between. The CDR3 region has the DNA TGCGCCAGCAGCCCCCAACCCCAGGGGAGCTCCTATAATTCACCCCTCCACTTT. Amino acids: CASSPQPQGSSYNSPLHF.

The chain couples TRBV20-1 to TRBJ2-7; D is undetermined. The V gene lost 6 bases and the J gene lost 2 bases, with 8 bases spanning the gap. The CDR3 has 11 residues. Looked up from germline, CDR1 is DFQATT and CDR2 is SNEGSKA (reference sequence). CDR3 amino acids: CSARPAYEQYF. The CDR3 bases are TGCAGTGCCAGACCGGCCTACGAGCAGTACTTC.

The chain carries TRBV30 and TRBJ1-2; D gene uncertain. CDR3 length: 15 residues. Germline assignment: CDR1 GTSNPN and CDR2 SVGIG (reference sequence). Trimming left V 0 bases short and J 4 bases short, with 15 bases between. CDR3 coding DNA: TGTGCCTGGAGTGTACTCGGGTGGAGAGCCTATGGCTACACCTTC. Its protein is CAWSVLGWRAYGYTF.

This clone was counted a few times. This rearrangement joins TRBV6-2 or TRBV6-3 to TRBJ2-7; 11 nucleotides line up with TRBD1. V dropped 6 bases and J dropped 4; count of bases not matched to a gene: 5. Germline lookup yields CDR1 MNHEY and CDR2 SVGEGT. The CDR3 is 14 residues long. The CDR3 DNA follows: TGTGCCAGCAGCGGGACAGGGGGGAAATACGAGCAGTACTTC. Translating it yields CASSGTGGKYEQYF.

The table lists this clone with a count of one. As DNA, the CDR3 is TGTGCCAGCAGCTTGGCGTCCTCATTTAATTCACCCCTCCACTTT. It specifies CASSLASSFNSPLHF. The V and J genes are TRBV5-5 and TRBJ1-6; the D is unclear. The CDR3 has 15 residues. V dropped 0 bases and J dropped 6 bases, with 10 bases sitting between them. Germline CDR1 is SGHKS and CDR2 is YYEKEE (reference sequence). Supplemented by reference TRBV5-5 and TRBJ1-6, the full variable domain reads DAGVTQSPTHLIKTRGQQVTLRCSPISGHKSVSWYQQVLGQGPQFIFQYYEKEERGRGNFPDRFSARQFPNYSSELNVNALLLGDSALYLCASSLASSFNSPLHFGNGTRLTVT.

The chain combines TRBV2 with TRBJ1-5; no clear D. Germline assignment: CDR1 SNHLY and CDR2 FYNNEI. CDR3 length: 14 residues. V was shortened by 2 bases and J by 3 bases, with 8 bases between the two germline ends. In DNA form, the CDR3 reads TGTGCCAGCAGTGAAAGTCACCCCAATCAGCCCCAGCATTTT. This sequence encodes CASSESHPNQPQHF.

The CDR3 here is CASSETGVRGYTF. The CDR3 DNA follows: TGTGCCAGTAGTGAGACAGGGGTACGCGGCTACACCTTC. V is TRBV19 and J is TRBJ1-2; 8 bases fit TRBD1. V was clipped by 5 bases and J by 8 bases; unmatched bases: 7. Per the germline V gene, CDR1 is LNHDA and CDR2 is SQIVND (reference sequence). CDR3 length equals 13 residues.

The rearrangement joins TRBV11-3 to TRBJ2-2; TRBD2 matches at 9 bases. V gave up 1 base and J gave up 5 bases; unmatched junction bases: 2. Per germline, CDR1 SGHNT and CDR2 YENEEA. The CDR3 runs to 15 residues. The CDR3: CASSLGGRGTGELFF. The CDR3, as DNA: TGTGCCAGCAGCTTAGGCGGGAGGGGGACCGGGGAGCTGTTTTTT.

This chain uses TRBV7-9 with TRBJ1-1; TRBD1 might be the D (5 bases). Germline CDR1 and CDR2: SEHNR and FQNEAQ (reference sequence). This CDR3 spans 14 amino acids. Trimming pared 5 bases from V and 0 bases from J, leaving 10 bases between. The CDR3 DNA follows: TGTGCCAGCAGCCCGGGACTGATGAACACTGAAGCTTTCTTT. It specifies CASSPGLMNTEAFF.

The chain recombines TRBV4-2 with TRBJ1-4; unclear D gene. Between the trimmed V and J ends, which lost 3 bases and 5 bases, there was a span of 13 bases. The germline CDR1 and CDR2 sequences are LGHNA and YNFKEQ. The CDR3 has 15 residues. This CDR3 reads CASSQDRRGNEKLFF. DNA of the CDR3: TGTGCCAGCAGCCAGGACCGTCGAGGGAATGAAAAACTGTTTTTT.

The V gene is TRBV29-1, the J gene TRBJ1-1; D might be TRBD1 (6 bases). CDR1 and CDR2 from the germline V gene are SQVTM and ANQGSEA. CDR3 size: 14 residues. Trimming left V 5 bases short and J 4 bases short, with 17 bases between. DNA for the CDR3: TGCAGCGTTCACCTGAGGGGGAGATCCACTGAAGCTTTCTTT. Amino acids: CSVHLRGRSTEAFF.

The sample holds one count of this clone. The genes are TRBV3-1 (or the pseudogene TRBV3-2) and TRBJ2-3; 12 positions match TRBD2. From germline, CDR1 is LGHDT and CDR2 YNNKEL (reference sequence). Unmatched junction bases numbered 5, after V lost 5 bases and J lost 2 bases. The CDR3 runs 16 residues. CDR3 bases: TGTGCCAGCAGCTTCGGACTAGCGGGGATCACAGATACGCAGTATTTT. Translation gives CASSFGLAGITDTQYF.

Worth noting for this clone: One end of the junction fails to match germline, which may point to a read error. The V and J genes are TRBV18 and TRBJ1-1, with 8 bases that match TRBD1. The CDR3 covers 14 residues. CDR1 is KGHSH, CDR2 LQKENI, per germline. CDR3 loop: CASSPQGGKGEAFF. CDR3 coding DNA: TGTGCCAGCTCCCCACAGGGGGGGAAGGGTGAAGCTTTCTTT.

This clone was picked up one time. V is TRBV5-1 and J is TRBJ2-7; D is tentatively TRBD1 or TRBD2 (5 bases each). This CDR3 spans 14 amino acids. The V end was cut by 4 bases, the J end by 6 bases, with 17 bases between. From germline, CDR1 is SGHRS and CDR2 YFSETQ. CDR3 DNA sequence: TGCGCCAGCAGCGGGGGAGCCAGTTCCGGCGAGCAGTACTTC. It codes for CASSGGASSGEQYF.

The chain recombines TRBV2 with TRBJ1-1, with D unclear. The germline CDR1 and CDR2 sequences are SNHLY and FYNNEI. V was clipped by 6 bases and J by 7 bases, with 9 bases between them. The CDR3 spans 11 residues. The CDR3 spells CASRQNGEAFF. The CDR3 bases are TGTGCCAGCAGACAGAACGGTGAAGCTTTCTTT.

This chain links TRBV14 with TRBJ2-1; the D gene is possibly TRBD2 (7 bases). Germline loops: CDR1 SGHDN, CDR2 FVKESK. This CDR3 has 18 residues. Trimming removed 4 bases at V and 0 bases at J, with 19 bases between. The CDR3 DNA reads TGTGCCAGCAGCCGCACAGGGCGGGGGCCTAGCTCCTACAATGAGCAGTTCTTC. Protein sequence: CASSRTGRGPSSYNEQFF.

Concerning this clone: Other DNA sequences in this sample translate to the same CDR3. This sequence joins TRBV10-3 and TRBJ1-3, with D perhaps matching TRBD1 (6 bases). Germline-derived CDR1 and CDR2 are ENHRY and SYGVKD. Trimming pared 10 bases from V and 0 bases from J, leaving 7 bases between. CDR3 length: 12 amino acids. In DNA form, the CDR3 reads TGTGCCACACAGGGCTCTGGAAACACCATATATTTT. Translating gives CATQGSGNTIYF.